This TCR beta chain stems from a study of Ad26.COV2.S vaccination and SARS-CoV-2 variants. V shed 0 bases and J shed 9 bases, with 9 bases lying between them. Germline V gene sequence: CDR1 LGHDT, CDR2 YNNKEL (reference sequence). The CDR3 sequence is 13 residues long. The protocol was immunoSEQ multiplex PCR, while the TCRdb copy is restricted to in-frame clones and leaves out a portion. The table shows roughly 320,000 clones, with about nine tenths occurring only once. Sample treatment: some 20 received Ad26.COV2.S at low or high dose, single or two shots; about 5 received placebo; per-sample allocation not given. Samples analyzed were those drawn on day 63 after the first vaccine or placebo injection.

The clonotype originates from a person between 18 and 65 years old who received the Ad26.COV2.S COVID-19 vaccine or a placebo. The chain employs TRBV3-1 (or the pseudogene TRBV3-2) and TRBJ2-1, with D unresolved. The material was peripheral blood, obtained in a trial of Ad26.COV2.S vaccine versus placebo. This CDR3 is CASSQDGQSEQFF. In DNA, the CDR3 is TGTGCCAGCAGCCAAGATGGCCAGAGTGAGCAGTTCTTC.